A single sample gave rise to the 2 T cell receptor beta chains below, sequenced in a study of cytomegalovirus exposure and HLA in healthy donors. Primers: 60 Vbeta forward and 13 Jbeta reverse. Assay used: immunoSEQ multiplex PCR; TCRdb lists only in-frame clones, some missing. This sample carries some 130,000 clones, under 85% of them seen once, and the ten largest clones take roughly 3.9%. The sample consisted of PBMCs. Receptors were obtained from a male donor in good health and CMV-seropositive.

The genes are TRBV7-2 and TRBJ1-1; D not certain. This CDR3 region has 14 residues. V lost 3 bases and J 1 base, leaving 9 bases between the germline ends. The germline V gene encodes CDR1 SGHTA and CDR2 FQGNSA. The CDR3 sequence is CASSFWRGNTEAFF. CDR3 bases: TGTGCCAGCAGCTTTTGGCGGGGGAACACTGAAGCTTTCTTT.

The rearrangement uses TRBV5-1 and TRBJ2-1; TRBD1 agrees at 7 bases. Germline loops: CDR1 SGHRS, CDR2 YFSETQ. J gave up 4 bases and V 4 bases, and 11 bases lay outside the gene matches. The CDR3 length is 16 residues. CDR3 DNA: TGCGCCAGCAGCCCGCGCCAGGGGGTAGCATACAATGAGCAGTTCTTC. Encoded protein: CASSPRQGVAYNEQFF.